The table lists the clone carrying this T cell receptor (beta chain) with a few counts. Antigen unknown. This sample's TCRbeta library carried unique molecular identifier barcodes. TCRdb reprocessed the PCR reads with MiXCR, giving one entry per CDR3 protein. This sample has roughly 110,000 distinct CDR3 sequences; 10% occur once, and the top ten carry less than 45%. The data stem from a study of T-cell reconstitution after alpha-beta-depleted transplantation in children. Broader study findings: Surviving recipient T cells and thymic progenitors accounted for the high day-60 TCRbeta diversity observed in some patients. About two months after transplant, alpha-beta T cells reportedly came from several hundred expanded graft clones. When one year had passed after transplant, most T-cell counts and diversity came from newly produced T cells.

The source of this sequence is a boy under 10 years old with acute lymphoblastic leukemia, due to receive a stem cell transplant. The starting material was PBMCs, obtained before TCRalphabeta/CD19-depleted stem cell transplant.

CDR3 in amino acids: CATSANPPGFANTGELFF. The DNA for the CDR3 is TGTGCCACCAGTGCCAACCCCCCCGGGTTCGCGAACACCGGGGAGCTGTTTTTT. V and J are TRBV24-1 and TRBJ2-2; no firm D call. Germline assignment: CDR1 KGHDR and CDR2 SFDVKD. Trimming removed 5 bases at V and 0 bases at J, with 18 bases between. The CDR3 loop spans 18 amino acids.